This TCR beta chain was recorded in a study of CD8 T cells in ankylosing spondylitis. Study results and caveats: Among TCR beta sequences, a motif of under ten highly homologous variants appeared characteristic of ankylosing spondylitis blood. As reported, disease-linked clones showed significant enrichment in matched ankylosing spondylitis synovial fluid.

Comment on this clonotype: Its cognate antigen is unknown.

TCRdb processed the 5' RACE reads anew with MiXCR; each CDR3 protein has one entry. The profile shows about 450,000 distinct CDR3 sequences, 20% to 30% of them singletons. The CDR3 is made up of 13 amino acids. The chain uses TRBV21-1 and TRBJ2-7; TRBD2 is taken as the D call from the table, unchecked against the DNA. TRBV21-1 is noted as a pseudogene. This clonotype was obtained from a male donor with ankylosing spondylitis. What was sequenced was blood, either unsorted or a sorted T cell fraction (not recorded which). The CDR3 protein is CASSKVGRGEQYV. CDR3 sequence (DNA): TGTGCCAGCAGCAAAGTAGGGAGGGGTGAGCAGTACGTC.